These 16 T cell receptor beta chains share one sample of origin, sequenced in a study of T cell repertoires in cytomegalovirus infection. MiXCR was run by TCRdb on the reads, yielding one entry per CDR3 protein. The sample includes 750,000 to 900,000 distinct CDR3 sequences, roughly 29% seen only once; the top ten take about an eighth. No antigen has been assigned to these receptors. The sample consisted of cultured CD8+ T cells from PBMCs, taken from culture after CMV antigen stimulation. These receptors were collected from a human donor in good health (CMV status not recorded). Some clones in this sample may be carry-over from other donors' samples.

This chain uses TRBV27 with TRBJ2-7; D tentatively reads TRBD1 or TRBD2 (6 bases each). Trimming shortened V by 10 bases and J by 3 bases, and 16 bases separated the two germline ends. The CDR3 is 13 amino acids. Germline V gives CDR1 MNHEY, CDR2 SMNVEV (reference sequence). The CDR3 coding sequence is TGTGCCACCCATAGCGAGGGGGGCTACGAGCAGTACTTC. Its protein product is CATHSEGGYEQYF.

A few counts support this clonotype. V and J are TRBV19 and TRBJ2-1, with D tentatively TRBD1 or TRBD2 (5 bases each). CDR1 and CDR2 (germline): LNHDA, SQIVND (reference sequence). V was trimmed by 7 bases and J by 9 bases, leaving 10 bases between them. This CDR3 has 11 residues. This chain's CDR3 is CASTGGGEQFF. CDR3 nucleotides: TGTGCCAGTACTGGGGGTGGTGAGCAGTTCTTC.

Worth noting for this clonotype: The junction and the germline gene differ at one end; a read error may be behind it. V and J are TRBV12-3 or TRBV12-4 and TRBJ2-2; D gene uncertain. The CDR3 runs 13 residues. The CDR3 DNA reads TGTGCCGGCAGTTTAATGGGCCACCGGGAGCTGTTTTTT. Translating it yields CAGSLMGHRELFF.

This CDR3 is CASSDPRAEGGNQPQHF. The CDR3 region has the DNA TGTGCCAGCAGCGATCCCAGAGCCGAAGGGGGCAATCAGCCCCAGCATTTT. V is TRBV7-9 and J is TRBJ1-5, with D possibly matching TRBD1 (5 bases). Germline CDR1 is SEHNR and CDR2 is FQNEAQ (reference sequence). The CDR3 covers 17 residues. Trimming stripped 5 bases from V and 2 bases from J, with 19 bases between.

This clonotype appeared a few times. In nucleotides, the CDR3 is TGCGCCAGCAGCAGAGCGGGAAGCACAGATACGCAGTATTTT. Translation gives CASSRAGSTDTQYF. The chain has TRBV4-1 and TRBJ2-3, with TRBD2 matching over 7 bases. CDR1 MGHRA and CDR2 YSYEKL come from the germline V gene. V trimming: 5 bases; J trimming: 0 bases; junction bases outside the gene matches: 2. This CDR3 has 14 residues.

V is TRBV19 and J is TRBJ1-6; TRBD1 matches 9 bases. Trimming at V came to 6 bases and at J to 7 bases, leaving 4 bases not matched to a gene. This CDR3 is 14 amino acids long. Germline CDR1 reads LNHDA; CDR2 reads SQIVND (reference sequence). The CDR3 region is CASRDRGLNSPLHF. Here the CDR3 DNA reads TGTGCCAGTAGGGACAGGGGACTGAATTCACCCCTCCACTTT.

V usage is TRBV6-6 and J usage is TRBJ1-5; D remains ambiguous. Trimming cost V 8 bases and J 3 bases, with 20 bases left between them. The CDR3 consists of 16 residues. CDR1 is MNHNY, CDR2 SVGAGI, per germline (reference sequence). As DNA, the CDR3 is TGTGCCAGCTTGGTAAGAGGAGACAAAGTCAATCAGCCCCAGCATTTT. Its translation: CASLVRGDKVNQPQHF.

V gene TRBV28 combines with J gene TRBJ1-2, with no clear D. The V gene lost 1 base and the J gene lost 0 bases, with 9 bases spanning the gap. The CDR3 spans 15 residues. Per the germline V gene, CDR1 is MDHEN and CDR2 is SYDVKM. This chain's CDR3 is CASSLSRGPNYGYTF. DNA for the CDR3: TGTGCCAGCAGTTTATCCCGGGGTCCTAACTATGGCTACACCTTC.

This clonotype was recorded a few times. The CDR3 is CASSFGVPTDTQYF. The DNA of the CDR3 is TGTGCCAGCAGTTTCGGGGTTCCGACAGATACGCAGTATTTT. The rearrangement uses TRBV27 and TRBJ2-3, with D perhaps TRBD2 (5 bases). V lost 3 bases and J lost 3, with 10 bases in between. Germline V gives CDR1 MNHEY, CDR2 SMNVEV (reference sequence). This CDR3 region has 14 residues.

A few counts support this clonotype. The J gene is TRBJ1-2, the V gene TRBV7-9, with D possibly TRBD1 on 5 matching bases. The CDR3 consists of 17 residues. Trimming pared 4 bases from V and 0 bases from J, leaving 18 bases between. Germline loops: CDR1 SEHNR, CDR2 FQNEAQ (reference sequence). The CDR3 DNA is TGTGCCAGCAGCTCTAGGGCGGGACCGCTAGCTAACTATGGCTACACCTTC. This codes for CASSSRAGPLANYGYTF.

The chain carries TRBV12-5 and TRBJ2-5, with TRBD2 matching 9 bases. The CDR3 runs 14 residues. V trimming: 7 bases; J trimming: 5 bases; junction bases outside the gene matches: 8. CDR1 and CDR2 (germline): LGHNT, FRNRAP. The CDR3 region is CASVKPGLAETQYF. The CDR3 nucleotides read TGTGCTAGTGTCAAACCGGGACTAGCCGAGACCCAGTACTTC.

V and J are TRBV28 and TRBJ1-1; no firm D call. The V end lost 3 bases, the J end lost 5 bases, and 10 bases lay between the germline ends. The germline V gene has CDR1 MDHEN and CDR2 SYDVKM. The CDR3 consists of 13 residues. CDR3 region: CASSFDNWTEAFF. The CDR3 region has the DNA TGTGCCAGCAGTTTTGACAACTGGACTGAAGCTTTCTTT.

This clonotype was seen a few times. V is TRBV19 and J is TRBJ2-2, with 11 bases lining up with TRBD1. CDR3 size: 15 residues. V was pared by 5 bases and J by 7 bases, with 6 bases of the junction left unmatched. Germline V CDR1 and CDR2: LNHDA, SQIVND (reference sequence). CDR3 region: CASSPRTGGVGELFF. Here the CDR3 DNA reads TGTGCCAGTAGTCCCCGGACAGGGGGCGTCGGGGAGCTGTTTTTT. Full variable domain (outside the CDR3, taken from reference TRBV19 and TRBJ2-2): DGGITQSPKYLFRKEGQNVTLSCEQNLNHDAMYWYRQDPGQGLRLIYYSQIVNDFQKGDIAEGYSVSREKKESFPLTVTSAQKNPTAFYLCASSPRTGGVGELFFGEGSRLTVL.

The V and J genes are TRBV9 and TRBJ2-3; no definite D call. The germline CDR1 and CDR2 sequences are SGDLS and YYNGEE. The CDR3 is made up of 15 amino acids. Trimming left V 0 bases short and J 5 bases short, with 13 bases between. The CDR3 loop reads CASSVASSVKDTQYF. The CDR3 DNA reads TGTGCCAGCAGCGTAGCTAGTTCGGTCAAAGATACGCAGTATTTT.

This clonotype was detected once. This chain uses TRBV6-2 or TRBV6-3 with TRBJ1-4, with 8 bases matching TRBD1. Trimming removed 4 bases from V and 8 bases from J; junction bases left unmatched: 9. Germline V lookup: CDR1 MNHEY, CDR2 SVGEGT. The CDR3 is 15 amino acids. CDR3 nucleotide sequence: TGTGCCAGCAGTTTCCGGAGGACAGGGAGCGAAAAACTGTTTTTT. Translating it yields CASSFRRTGSEKLFF.

This chain joins TRBV12-3 or TRBV12-4 and TRBJ1-6; TRBD1 might be the D (6 bases). The V end was cut by 5 bases, the J end by 8 bases, with 16 bases between. CDR3 length: 15 residues. The CDR3 loop reads CASSPLARGYSPLHF. For the CDR3, the DNA is TGTGCCAGCAGTCCCTTGGCCAGGGGATATTCACCCCTCCACTTT.